The entry below describes one T cell receptor beta chain. TCRdb's table, derived via immunoSEQ multiplex PCR, lists solely in-frame clones and lacks some. The table shows roughly 140,000 clones, with 80% occurring only once. The sample comes from a study of blood T cell repertoires in COVID-19. The overall study: Sites across the United States, Italy and Spain contributed samples from acute and convalescent COVID-19. The analysed material was cDNA or gDNA that came from T cells, B-cell-depleted T cells, or PBMCs.

Trimming removed 3 bases from V and 4 bases from J; junction bases left unmatched: 6. CDR1 LNHNV and CDR2 YYDKDF come from the germline V gene (reference sequence). The CDR3 length is 15 residues. The source material was peripheral blood. This TCR was sampled from a man in his sixties with active or convalescent COVID-19. This chain joins TRBV15 and TRBJ2-3; 8 bases are a match to TRBD1. The CDR3 loop reads CATSRRQGLADTQYF. CDR3 DNA sequence: TGTGCCACCAGCAGGAGACAGGGGTTGGCAGATACGCAGTATTTT.